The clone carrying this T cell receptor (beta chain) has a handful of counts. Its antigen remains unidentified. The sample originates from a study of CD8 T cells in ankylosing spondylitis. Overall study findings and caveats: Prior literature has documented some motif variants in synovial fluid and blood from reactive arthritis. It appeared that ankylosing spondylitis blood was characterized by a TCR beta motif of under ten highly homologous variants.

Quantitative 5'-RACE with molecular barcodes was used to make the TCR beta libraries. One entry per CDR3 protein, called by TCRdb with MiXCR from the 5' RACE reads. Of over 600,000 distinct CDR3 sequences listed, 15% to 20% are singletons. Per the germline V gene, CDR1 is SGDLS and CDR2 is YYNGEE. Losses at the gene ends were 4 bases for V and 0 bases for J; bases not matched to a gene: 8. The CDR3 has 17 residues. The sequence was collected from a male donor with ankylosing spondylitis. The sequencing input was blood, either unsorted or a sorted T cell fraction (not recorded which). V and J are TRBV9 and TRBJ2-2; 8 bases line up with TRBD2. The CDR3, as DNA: TGTGCCAGCAGCCCGAGACTAGCGCGGACGAACACCGGGGAGCTGTTTTTT. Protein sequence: CASSPRLARTNTGELFF.